The entry below gives a single T cell receptor (beta chain) sequence along with its context. Its antigen is still unknown. No base quality values were provided; no much bigger clone lies one nucleotide off. This sample stems from a study of brain T cells in children with intractable seizures (dated by TCRdb to the early 2020s). About the investigation overall: Resected brain tissue from 45 to 60 pediatric epilepsy surgery cases was first screened for immune gene transcripts using a NanoString immunology panel. Of the roughly 12 selected surgery cases, pre-surgery blood was also sequenced for eight, so four had brain tissue only. Paper-wide results and their limitations: Viral specificity was inferred solely from CDR3 sequence similarity, and the HCMV serostatus of the patients was not known. Sequencing depth differed between pre- and post-surgery blood, so clones missing from the pre-surgery sample may reflect undersampling.

TCR beta chain sequences were generated from genomic DNA using the immunoSEQ assay. In the paper's pipeline: CDR3 sequences not starting with the conserved framework cysteine at position 104 were manually removed. To get clonality, the normalized Shannon's Diversity Index was subtracted from one, giving values from 0 (maximal diversity) to 1 (oligoclonal). Differences in the frequency of the same CDR3 between samples, such as brain versus blood, were assessed with chi-squared comparison-of-proportions tests. Public clonotypes were identified by searching immuneACCESS, and similarity to known antiviral clonotypes was assessed with the VDJdb browser. As stored in TCRdb, this immuneACCESS dataset retains in-frame rearrangements with V and J assigned. A fraction of the clones does not appear; measured against another copy, unresolved V genes explain less than half of the discrepancy, and the remainder lacks a known reason. From that table come the V and J calls and clone size; the DNA was used to work out D and trimming. This sample gives some 80,000 clones in total; around nine tenths of them show up just once. About 24% of the sample is taken by the ten largest.

The CDR3 covers 13 residues, taking in both the cysteine and the phenylalanine. Only the CDR3 region is kept as DNA, spanning 39 bases read in frame from base 1. Looking up the germline V gene yields CDR1 MGHRA and CDR2 YSYEKL. V gives up 5 bases and J gives up 3 bases, and the segment between their germline ends measures 9 bases. According to the study, the label for this sample's time point signals: resected brain tissue, or blood drawn just prior to surgery. The surgery cases that showed the highest brain T cell transcript signatures were chosen for TCR beta chain sequencing of brain tissue, and of blood when it was available. Patients had been treated with at least one anti-epileptic drug before surgery. TCR-sequenced patients were children with drug-resistant epilepsy due to tuberous sclerosis complex, focal cortical dysplasia, Rasmussen encephalitis or hemimegalencephaly. Blood samples were drawn just before the epilepsy surgery. Bulk genomic DNA was isolated from unsorted brain tissue and whole blood using the Monarch genomic DNA purification kit.

This sequence was found in a girl aged 2 to 10 with Rasmussen encephalitis and intractable seizures. Here the sequenced sample was peripheral blood, taken at surgery. The rearranged chain carries TRBV4-1 and TRBJ2-3; no D segment can be confidently identified. The DNA is TGCGCCAGCAGCTCGAGTTCTACAGATACGCAGTATTTT. Its translation is CASSSSSTDTQYF.